This T cell receptor beta chain was documented in a study of response to subunit inactivated influenza vaccine. Study observations and caveats: Each seasonal flu vaccination may recruit only limited new T cells, authors suggested.

As concerns this clonotype: What it binds is unknown.

V lost 3 bases, J lost 6 bases, and 7 bases stayed unmatched. This CDR3 comprises 14 residues. TCRdb recomputed calls from the RT-PCR reads with MiXCR, one row per CDR3 protein. This table holds about 800,000 distinct CDR3 sequences, approximately 21% found once. This receptor was obtained from a man aged 50 or older who received an inactivated influenza vaccine. Sample: PBMCs from blood, taken 4 to 6 days after vaccination. The rearrangement links TRBV12-3 or TRBV12-4 to TRBJ2-7, with TRBD2 matching 8 bases. The CDR3 nucleotides are TGTGCCAGCAGTTTCCGGGGGGGGTCTCCCGAGCAGTACTTC. Residues: CASSFRGGSPEQYF.